This entry lists 29 T cell receptor beta chains sequenced from one sample in a study of graft-versus-host responses after intestinal transplantation. TCRdb keeps only in-frame clones here, not all; method: immunoSEQ multiplex PCR. Here the sample spans almost 70,000 clones, roughly 92% being singletons. Material: bone marrow, obtained roughly 110 weeks after intestinal transplantation. The origin of the receptors is a human patient who received an intestinal transplant, so some T cells may come from the graft donor.

With respect to this clone: At one end, the junction sequence differs from germline, possibly due to a read error. This chain uses TRBV2 with TRBJ1-5, with TRBD1 matching 9 bases. The CDR3 contains 14 residues. Germline CDR1 SNHLY, CDR2 FYNNEI. The CDR3 is CASSGRDRAQLQHF. DNA of the CDR3: TGTGCCAGCAGTGGCCGGGACAGGGCACAGCTCCAGCATTTT.

The rearrangement links TRBV19 to TRBJ2-7, with D perhaps TRBD2 (6 bases). Germline CDR1 reads LNHDA; CDR2 reads SQIVND (reference sequence). Deletions cut 1 base from V and 4 bases from J, with 8 bases between. The CDR3 has 13 residues. The CDR3 DNA reads TGTGCCAGTAGTATAGCGGGAGAGTACGAGCAGTACTTC. This gives the protein CASSIAGEYEQYF.

This clone was observed a handful of times. J is TRBJ1-3 and V is TRBV2; D possibly corresponds to TRBD1 (6 bases). This CDR3 has 17 residues. Germline loops: CDR1 SNHLY, CDR2 FYNNEI. Trimming cost V 6 bases and J 1 base, with 19 bases left between them. The CDR3 region is CASSLDRLRTSGNTIYF. CDR3 sequence (DNA): TGTGCCAGCAGCCTGGACAGACTCAGGACGTCTGGAAACACCATATATTTT.

V and J are TRBV7-3 and TRBJ2-3; a possible D gene is TRBD1 (6 bases). Germline values: CDR1 SGHTA, CDR2 FQGTGA. This CDR3 contains 18 residues. Trimming left V 5 bases short and J 3 bases short, with 24 bases between. CDR3 sequence reads: CASSPSDGTPSLTDTQYF. CDR3 nucleotides: TGTGCCAGCAGCCCGTCGGACGGGACACCCTCATTGACAGATACGCAGTATTTT.

This chain uses TRBV29-1 with TRBJ1-1, with TRBD1 identical over 7 bases. V lost 6 bases to trimming and J lost 3 bases; unmatched junction nucleotides: 10. Per the germline V gene, CDR1 is SQVTM and CDR2 is ANQGSEA. The CDR3 covers 14 residues. The CDR3 region is CSVTRQGRYTEAFF. Written as DNA, the CDR3 is TGCAGCGTAACAAGACAGGGAAGGTACACTGAAGCTTTCTTT. The full variable domain, rest sourced from reference TRBV29-1 and TRBJ1-1, is SAVISQKPSRDICQRGTSLTIQCQVDSQVTMMFWYRQQPGQSLTLIATANQGSEATYESGFVIDKFPISRPNLTFSTLTVSNMSPEDSSIYLCSVTRQGRYTEAFFGQGTRLTVV.

This sequence joins TRBV29-1 and TRBJ1-2; D perhaps matches TRBD1 (6 bases). Germline CDR1 is SQVTM and CDR2 is ANQGSEA. This CDR3 comprises 15 residues. The V end was cut by 4 bases, the J end by 0 bases, with 15 bases between. Here the CDR3 reads CSVGAGATSNYGYTF. The CDR3, as DNA: TGCAGCGTTGGGGCAGGGGCGACATCTAACTATGGCTACACCTTC.

The chain joins TRBV7-3 to TRBJ2-5; possible D gene TRBD2, 7 bases. CDR3 length equals 14 residues. The germline CDR1 and CDR2 sequences are SGHTA and FQGTGA. Trimming cost V 5 bases and J 5 bases, with 15 bases left between them. DNA for the CDR3: TGTGCCAGCAGCCCCGGGGGGCGCGGGGAGACCCAGTACTTC. It yields the protein CASSPGGRGETQYF.

The chain employs TRBV28 and TRBJ2-3, with a possible D match to TRBD2 (6 bases). The CDR3 loop spans 16 amino acids. V lost 7 bases, J lost 7 bases, and 24 bases lay in between. The germline CDR1 and CDR2 sequences are MDHEN and SYDVKM. For the CDR3, the DNA is TGTGCCAGCACAACGGCGGGACCCCAGGTTAGGAATACGCAGTATTTT. Protein: CASTTAGPQVRNTQYF.

The chain uses TRBV6-4 and TRBJ2-2; 7 nucleotides match TRBD1. The CDR3 is 16 amino acids. V lost 5 bases, J lost 2 bases, and 8 bases stayed unmatched. The V gene's germline CDR1 is MRHNA and CDR2 SNTAGT. This CDR3 reads CASSPQGNSNTGELFF. The CDR3 DNA sequence: TGTGCCAGCAGTCCACAGGGGAACAGCAACACCGGGGAGCTGTTTTTT.

The chain recombines TRBV4-2 with TRBJ1-6; D perhaps matches TRBD1 (6 bases). Trimming took 5 bases from V and 11 from J, leaving 19 bases between them. Per the germline V gene, CDR1 is LGHNA and CDR2 is YNFKEQ. The CDR3 is made up of 15 amino acids. The CDR3 reads CASSSEGELATPLHF. The CDR3 DNA reads as TGTGCCAGCAGCTCTGAGGGGGAGCTGGCTACACCCCTCCACTTT.

The genes are TRBV13 and TRBJ2-6, with D unresolved. The CDR3 sequence is 16 residues long. Germline CDR1 and CDR2: PRHDT and FYEKMQ (reference sequence). Between the trimmed V and J ends, which lost 5 bases and 0 bases, there was a span of 11 bases. CDR3 in amino acids: CASSPDRVSGANVLTF. The CDR3 DNA reads as TGTGCCAGCAGCCCAGACCGAGTCTCTGGGGCCAACGTCCTGACTTTC.

The chain combines TRBV2 with TRBJ2-7; no clear D. Germline CDR1 reads SNHLY; CDR2 reads FYNNEI. The CDR3 extends over 13 amino acids. V gave up 3 bases and J gave up 3 bases, with 9 bases separating them. The CDR3 loop is CASSEYSYYEQYF. The CDR3 DNA reads as TGTGCCAGCAGTGAGTACAGTTACTACGAGCAGTACTTC.

The rearrangement joins TRBV13 to TRBJ2-2; D is ambiguous. Germline V CDR1 and CDR2: PRHDT, FYEKMQ (reference sequence). The CDR3 spans 14 residues. The V end was cut by 5 bases, the J end by 3 bases, with 10 bases between. This CDR3 reads CASSNKGYTGELFF. In DNA form, the CDR3 reads TGTGCCAGCAGCAATAAGGGATACACCGGGGAGCTGTTTTTT.

The rearrangement uses TRBV18 and TRBJ2-7, with D possibly matching TRBD1 (5 bases). There are 15 residues in the CDR3. Germline CDR1 is KGHSH and CDR2 is LQKENI. V gave up 5 bases and J gave up 1 base, with 15 bases separating them. The CDR3 sequence: CASSSQDFSSYEQYF. CDR3 bases: TGTGCCAGCTCATCACAGGATTTCTCTTCCTACGAGCAGTACTTC.

V is TRBV5-5 and J is TRBJ1-5; TRBD1 aligns across 7 bases. The CDR3 has 16 residues. Losses at the gene ends were 0 bases for V and 4 bases for J; bases not matched to a gene: 7. The germline gives CDR1 SGHKS, CDR2 YYEKEE (reference sequence). CDR3 residues: CASSLAPTGSNQPQHF. The CDR3 DNA sequence: TGTGCCAGCAGCTTGGCCCCGACAGGGAGTAATCAGCCCCAGCATTTT.

The V and J genes are TRBV5-6 and TRBJ1-4; unclear D gene. V lost 4 bases, J lost 11 bases, and 18 bases lay in between. The CDR3 extends over 14 amino acids. Germline CDR1 reads SGHDT; CDR2 reads YYEEEE. The CDR3 here is CASSPTEAAGKLFF. For the CDR3, the DNA is TGTGCCAGCAGCCCGACGGAGGCGGCGGGGAAACTGTTTTTT.

The V and J genes are TRBV19 and TRBJ1-2; 7 positions match TRBD1. With 3 bases clipped from V and 8 bases from J, the junction kept 6 bases outside the gene matches. CDR1 is LNHDA, CDR2 SQIVND, per germline (reference sequence). CDR3 length equals 13 residues. The CDR3 coding sequence is TGTGCCAGTAGTATTCCTCGGACAGGCGGCTACACCTTC. Translated, it gives CASSIPRTGGYTF.

V and J are TRBV7-9 and TRBJ2-1, with 7 bases fitting TRBD1. The CDR3 runs 15 residues. Trimming took 3 bases from V and 8 from J; bases not matched to a gene: 10. The germline CDR1 and CDR2 sequences are SEHNR and FQNEAQ (reference sequence). The CDR3: CASSFLGTEEDEQFF. In DNA form, the CDR3 reads TGTGCCAGCAGCTTCTTGGGGACAGAAGAGGATGAGCAGTTCTTC.

The V call is TRBV9, the J call TRBJ1-2; 7 bases align to TRBD1. CDR1 and CDR2 from the germline V gene are SGDLS and YYNGEE. V was clipped by 1 base and J by 8 bases; unmatched bases: 11. The CDR3 is 15 residues long. CDR3 DNA: TGTGCCAGCAGCGTACAGGGGGGATCGAGGTCGGGCTACACCTTC. It yields the protein CASSVQGGSRSGYTF.

This clone has just one count. This chain uses TRBV6-1 with TRBJ2-1; possibly TRBD2 for D (5 bases). Trimming left V 3 bases short and J 6 bases short, with 12 bases between. The V gene's germline CDR1 is MNHNS and CDR2 SASEGT. This CDR3 is 14 amino acids long. The CDR3 is CASSDGGGINEQFF. The CDR3 nucleotides are TGTGCCAGCAGTGATGGTGGAGGAATCAATGAGCAGTTCTTC.

This clone showed up just a few times. The genes are TRBV4-1 and TRBJ2-7; D unresolved. Trimming left V 3 bases short and J 3 bases short, with 12 bases between. The CDR3 has 14 residues. CDR1 is MGHRA and CDR2 is YSYEKL in the germline V gene. CDR3: CASSQSGADYEQYF. The CDR3 region has the DNA TGCGCCAGCAGCCAGTCGGGTGCTGACTACGAGCAGTACTTC.

The CDR3 coding sequence is TGTGCCAGCAGGCCCAATGGCGGGAGAGGGGAGCTGTTTTTT. It codes for CASRPNGGRGELFF. The rearrangement uses TRBV2 and TRBJ2-2; 7 bases line up with TRBD2. The germline V gene has CDR1 SNHLY and CDR2 FYNNEI. Trimming cost V 6 bases and J 8 bases; bases outside gene matches: 9. The CDR3 runs 14 residues.

The table lists this clone with a count of one. The chain employs TRBV25-1 and TRBJ2-3; the D is unclear. The V end lost 3 bases, the J end lost 8 bases, and 6 bases lay between the germline ends. The CDR3 spans 11 residues. Germline lookup yields CDR1 MGHDK and CDR2 SYGVNS. CDR3 DNA: TGTGCCAGCAGTGATCTCCCTACGCAGTATTTT. Translated: CASSDLPTQYF.

The rearrangement links TRBV5-1 to TRBJ2-3; 7 nucleotides match TRBD2. CDR1 is SGHRS and CDR2 is YFSETQ in the germline V gene. The CDR3 contains 15 residues. The V gene end was trimmed by 1 base and the J gene end by 2 bases; junction bases not matched to a gene: 4. The CDR3 bases are TGCGCCAGCAGCTTGCAGCGGGGCTACACAGATACGCAGTATTTT. Translating gives CASSLQRGYTDTQYF.

The rearrangement joins TRBV7-6 to TRBJ1-4; 10 bases line up with TRBD1. CDR3 length: 13 residues. The ends lost 5 bases at V and 11 bases at J; junction bases unmatched: 5. CDR1 is SGHVS and CDR2 is FNYEAQ in the germline V gene. This CDR3 reads CASSPRTGGKLFF. CDR3 sequence (DNA): TGTGCCAGCAGCCCTCGGACAGGGGGGAAACTGTTTTTT.

The CDR3 region is CASSYMGGQFF. The CDR3 coding sequence is TGTGCCAGCAGTTACATGGGGGGGCAGTTCTTC. The chain recombines TRBV6-5 with TRBJ2-1; possibly TRBD2 for D (6 bases). The CDR3 totals 11 residues. Germline-derived CDR1 and CDR2 are MNHEY and SVGAGI. V was shortened by 2 bases and J by 12 bases, with 8 bases between the two germline ends.

The V call is TRBV9, the J call TRBJ2-5; 7 nucleotides line up with TRBD2. Germline loops: CDR1 SGDLS, CDR2 YYNGEE. This CDR3 has 14 residues. The ends lost 4 bases at V and 1 base at J; junction bases unmatched: 4. This CDR3 is CASSLGGSQETQYF. In nucleotides, the CDR3 is TGTGCCAGCAGCCTGGGGGGGTCCCAAGAGACCCAGTACTTC.

The chain combines TRBV27 with TRBJ1-2; possible D gene TRBD1, 5 bases. Germline V lookup: CDR1 MNHEY, CDR2 SMNVEV (reference sequence). Trimming shortened V by 2 bases and J by 9 bases, and 13 bases separated the two germline ends. The CDR3 is 13 amino acids. CDR3 sequence (DNA): TGTGCCAGCAGTTTAGGTGGGGGAAATAGCTACACCTTC. Protein product: CASSLGGGNSYTF.

The chain combines TRBV13 with TRBJ2-3, with D tentatively TRBD2 (6 bases). V shed 8 bases and J shed 6 bases, with 18 bases lying between them. Germline V CDR1 and CDR2: PRHDT, FYEKMQ (reference sequence). CDR3 length equals 14 residues. The CDR3 DNA reads TGTGCCAGCCTTCCCGGAGGGAGGCACGATACGCAGTATTTT. Its protein product is CASLPGGRHDTQYF.